These 2 T cell receptor beta chains originate from one sample sequenced in a study of blood T cell repertoires in COVID-19. Libraries were prepared by immunoSEQ multiplex PCR; TCRdb keeps only in-frame clonotypes and omits some of them. This sample yields around 250,000 clones, of which around 81% are seen a single time; 1.5% to 2% belongs to the top ten. Input material: peripheral blood. The receptors stem from a man aged 25-45 years who had recovered from COVID-19.

The rearrangement links TRBV19 to TRBJ2-5; a weak D match, TRBD1 (5 bases). Per the germline V gene, CDR1 is LNHDA and CDR2 is SQIVND (reference sequence). There are 14 residues in the CDR3. With 6 bases removed from V and 2 bases from J, the gap between germline ends came to 13 bases. The CDR3 sequence: CASRGRMRQETQYF. Here the CDR3 DNA reads TGTGCCAGTAGGGGGCGGATGCGGCAAGAGACCCAGTACTTC.

The V gene is TRBV19, the J gene TRBJ1-5; TRBD1 might be the D (5 bases). The CDR3 is 16 amino acids. CDR1 is LNHDA, CDR2 SQIVND, per germline (reference sequence). V dropped 7 bases and J dropped 3 bases, with 19 bases sitting between them. This CDR3 reads CASTNPVGPNNQPQHF. CDR3 sequence (DNA): TGTGCCAGTACCAACCCGGTGGGGCCCAACAATCAGCCCCAGCATTTT. Full variable domain (rest looked up from reference TRBV19 and TRBJ1-5): DGGITQSPKYLFRKEGQNVTLSCEQNLNHDAMYWYRQDPGQGLRLIYYSQIVNDFQKGDIAEGYSVSREKKESFPLTVTSAQKNPTAFYLCASTNPVGPNNQPQHFGDGTRLSIL.